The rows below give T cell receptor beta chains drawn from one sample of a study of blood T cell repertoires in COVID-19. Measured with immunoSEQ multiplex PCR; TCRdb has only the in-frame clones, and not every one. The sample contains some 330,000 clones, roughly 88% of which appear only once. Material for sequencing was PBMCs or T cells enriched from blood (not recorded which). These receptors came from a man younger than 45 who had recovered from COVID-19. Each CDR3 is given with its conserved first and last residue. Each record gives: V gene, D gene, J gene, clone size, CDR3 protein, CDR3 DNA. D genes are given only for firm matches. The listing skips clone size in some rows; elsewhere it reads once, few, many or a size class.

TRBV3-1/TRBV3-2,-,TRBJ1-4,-,CASSPMREGMKLFF,TGTGCCAGCAGCCCTATGAGGGAGGGTATGAAACTGTTTTTT
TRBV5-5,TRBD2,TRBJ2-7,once,CASSLASGGVTYEQYF,TGTGCCAGCAGCTTGGCTAGCGGGGGGGTTACCTACGAGCAGTACTTC
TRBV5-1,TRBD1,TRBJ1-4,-,CASSPGQGTGRGEKLFF,TGCGCCAGCAGCCCGGGCCAAGGGACAGGGCGGGGTGAAAAACTGTTTTTT
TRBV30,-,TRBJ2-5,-,CAWSFGGRETQYF,TGTGCCTGGAGTTTCGGGGGGCGGGAGACCCAGTACTTC
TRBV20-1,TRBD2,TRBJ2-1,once,CSASFSGVYNEQFF,TGCAGTGCTAGTTTTAGCGGGGTTTACAATGAGCAGTTCTTC
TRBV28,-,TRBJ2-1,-,CASSLSSGYNEQFF,TGTGCCAGCAGTTTATCGTCAGGTTACAATGAGCAGTTCTTC
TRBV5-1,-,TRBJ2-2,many,CASSLAQGGGELFF,TGCGCCAGCAGCTTGGCTCAGGGTGGCGGGGAGCTGTTTTTT
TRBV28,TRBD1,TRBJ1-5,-,CASTQGASNQPQHF,TGTGCCAGCACCCAGGGGGCCAGCAATCAGCCCCAGCATTTT
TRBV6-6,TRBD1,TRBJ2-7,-,CASSGQGAVYEQYF,TGTGCCAGCAGTGGACAGGGGGCGGTCTACGAGCAGTACTTC
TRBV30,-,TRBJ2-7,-,CAWSVGGSSYEQYF,TGTGCCTGGAGTGTAGGAGGTAGCTCCTACGAGCAGTACTTC
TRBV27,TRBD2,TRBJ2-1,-,CASMSGLAGEYNEQFF,TGTGCCAGCATGTCCGGACTAGCGGGCGAGTATAATGAGCAGTTCTTC
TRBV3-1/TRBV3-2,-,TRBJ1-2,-,CASSQDASGGSGYTF,TGTGCCAGCAGCCAAGATGCTTCGGGGGGTTCTGGCTACACCTTC
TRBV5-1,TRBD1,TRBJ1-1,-,CASSYGQGQAFF,TGCGCCAGCAGCTACGGACAGGGCCAAGCTTTCTTT
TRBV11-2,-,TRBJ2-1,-,CASSPAGGPNNEQFF,TGTGCCAGCAGCCCAGCCGGGGGGCCAAACAATGAGCAGTTCTTC
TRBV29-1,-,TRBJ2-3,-,CSVSTRTDTQYF,TGCAGCGTTTCCACTAGGACAGATACGCAGTATTTT
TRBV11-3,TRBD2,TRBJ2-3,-,CASSHGEGLEDTQYF,TGTGCCAGCAGCCATGGGGAGGGCCTCGAAGATACGCAGTATTTT
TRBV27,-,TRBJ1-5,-,CASSLFAVAGGRDQPQHF,TGTGCCAGCAGTTTATTCGCCGTCGCGGGGGGTCGAGATCAGCCCCAGCATTTT